The T cell receptor (beta chain) under discussion was sequenced for a study of T cell responses to AZD1222 COVID-19 vaccine. General observations from the study: There were mostly white British donors and more females than males, and clonal diversity was possibly underestimated.

The method was immunoSEQ multiplex PCR; TCRdb's version includes in-frame clones alone and lacks a portion of them. This repertoire shows 110,000 or so clones, 75% to 90% found once; its top ten account for approximately 45%. V was shortened by 2 bases and J by 12 bases, with 5 bases between the two germline ends. Germline V CDR1 and CDR2: KGHSH, LQKENI. The CDR3 length is 10 residues. A note on this clone: Its antigen is still unknown.

The clonotype was recovered from an adult who received the AZD1222 COVID-19 vaccine. The starting material was peripheral blood, obtained 28 days after the second AZD1222 dose. This chain uses TRBV18 with TRBJ1-5; no definite D call. Here the CDR3 DNA reads TGTGCCAGCTCACCAGGCCTCCAGCATTTT. Translation: CASSPGLQHF. Full variable domain (outside the CDR3, taken from reference TRBV18 and TRBJ1-5): NAGVMQNPRHLVRRRGQEARLRCSPMKGHSHVYWYRQLPEEGLKFMVYLQKENIIDESGMPKERFSAEFPKEGPSILRIQQVVRGDSAAYFCASSPGLQHFGDGTRLSIL.